The 9 T cell receptor beta chains reported below all come from one sample, sequenced in a study of regulatory T cells in long-lasting Graves disease. This sample's time point: persistent/refractory GD, antithyroid drugs over 5 years with positive TRAb. PBMC-derived RNA was used for the TCR library. In building TCR beta libraries, iRepertoire HTBI primers were used together with Arm-PCR of CDR3 regions. TCRdb called the multiplex PCR reads again in MiXCR, with one record for every CDR3 protein. This sample carries 310,000 or so distinct CDR3 sequences, about 20% of them seen once, and the ten largest clones take less than 35%. This specimen consisted of peripheral blood mononuclear cells (PBMCs), obtained when the disease was refractory, from a patient treated with antithyroid drugs. These receptors originate from a female donor with Graves disease.

This clonotype was counted only a few times. The chain links TRBV20-1 to TRBJ1-2; D possibly corresponds to TRBD1 (5 bases). Trimming pared 3 bases from V and 5 bases from J, leaving 16 bases between. Germline V lookup: CDR1 DFQATT, CDR2 SNEGSKA (reference sequence). This CDR3 region has 14 residues. The CDR3 loop is CSASSGHAPYGYTF. For the CDR3, the DNA is TGCAGTGCTAGTAGCGGACATGCGCCGTATGGCTACACCTTC.

J is TRBJ2-3 and V is TRBV2, with TRBD2 as a possible D gene (5 bases). The CDR3 totals 16 residues. V lost 7 bases and J lost 0, with 17 bases in between. CDR1 is SNHLY and CDR2 is FYNNEI in the germline V gene. CDR3 coding DNA: TGTGCCAGCACCCTGACTACACCCTCTAGCACAGATACGCAGTATTTT. This codes for CASTLTTPSSTDTQYF.

This sequence joins TRBV20-1 and TRBJ2-1, with 8 bases identical to TRBD1. V shed 5 bases, J shed 8 bases, and the junction held 14 bases outside the gene matches. CDR3 length: 15 residues. CDR1 and CDR2 (germline): DFQATT, SNEGSKA (reference sequence). The CDR3 is CSAALLQGAGDEQFF. CDR3 in DNA: TGCAGTGCTGCCCTTTTGCAGGGGGCGGGCGATGAGCAGTTCTTC.

As regards this clonotype: One end of the junction fails to match germline, which may point to a read error. This chain connects TRBV4-3 to TRBJ1-2; D remains ambiguous. This CDR3 spans 13 amino acids. Per germline, CDR1 LGHNA and CDR2 YSLEER. The CDR3 coding sequence is TGCGCCGGCAGCCAAGAGTGGGGCTATGGCTACACCTTC. This sequence encodes CAGSQEWGYGYTF.

The gene calls are TRBV7-6 and TRBJ2-5; 8 positions agree with TRBD1. Germline V lookup: CDR1 SGHVS, CDR2 FNYEAQ. CDR3 length: 16 residues. V was pared by 4 bases and J by 6 bases, with 13 bases of the junction left unmatched. The CDR3 DNA sequence: TGTGCCAGCAGCTACGCCGCACGGACAGGGTGGCAGACCCAGTACTTC. This sequence encodes CASSYAARTGWQTQYF.

This clonotype was detected ten times or more. V is TRBV6-2 or TRBV6-3 and J is TRBJ1-1, with 7 bases fitting TRBD1. There are 17 residues in the CDR3. The V segment lost 0 bases and the J segment 0 bases; nucleotides outside the gene matches: 7. Germline V lookup: CDR1 MNHEY, CDR2 SVGEGT. The CDR3 sequence is CASSYSRQGEMNTEAFF. CDR3 coding DNA: TGTGCCAGCAGTTACTCTCGGCAGGGGGAAATGAACACTGAAGCTTTCTTT.

This clonotype was observed at least ten times. The rearrangement links TRBV12-3 or TRBV12-4 to TRBJ1-1, with 10 bases that match TRBD1. Trimming took 5 bases from V and 1 from J; bases not matched to a gene: 4. The CDR3 contains 15 residues. CDR3 in amino acids: CASSRQGATNTEAFF. The CDR3 coding sequence is TGTGCCAGCAGTCGACAGGGGGCTACGAACACTGAAGCTTTCTTT.

This clonotype appeared many times. The chain links TRBV7-2 to TRBJ1-1; perhaps TRBD1 as D (5 bases). Between the trimmed V and J ends, which lost 4 bases and 4 bases, there was a span of 19 bases. This CDR3 comprises 16 residues. Per the germline V gene, CDR1 is SGHTA and CDR2 is FQGNSA. The CDR3 spells CASSSGKGRGGTEAFF. Written as DNA, the CDR3 is TGTGCCAGCAGCTCGGGTAAAGGGCGCGGGGGCACTGAAGCTTTCTTT.

In this sample, this clonotype turned up many times. V usage is TRBV30 and J usage is TRBJ1-4; 11 nucleotides align to TRBD1. Germline CDR1 is GTSNPN and CDR2 is SVGIG (reference sequence). V dropped 1 base and J dropped 14; count of bases not matched to a gene: 3. This CDR3 is 12 amino acids long. CDR3 in amino acids: CAWSADRGRLFF. The CDR3 coding sequence is TGTGCCTGGAGTGCGGACAGGGGGCGTCTGTTTTTT.